This TCR beta chain emerged from a study of T cells in women clearing cervical HPV infection. This CDR3 has 13 residues. CDR1 LNHDA and CDR2 SQIVND come from the germline V gene (reference sequence). V lost 3 bases, J lost 5 bases, and 4 bases stayed unmatched. Concerning this clone itself: The read halts 3 residues ahead of the CDR3 end, with the missing end drawn from the germline J gene.

The method was immunoSEQ multiplex PCR; TCRdb's version includes in-frame clones alone and lacks a portion of them. The sample holds some 16,000 clones. This receptor was obtained from a woman aged 18 to 75 with a cervical HPV16 infection that either progressed to CIN3+ or cleared (not recorded which). The sequenced material came from blood buffy coat. The V gene is TRBV19, the J gene TRBJ2-7; the match to TRBD1 covers 7 bases. The part of the CDR3 DNA that was read is TGTGCCAGTAGTATCTTACAGGGGAACGAG. Protein sequence: CASSILQGNE. In full, the CDR3 reads CASSILQGNEQYF.